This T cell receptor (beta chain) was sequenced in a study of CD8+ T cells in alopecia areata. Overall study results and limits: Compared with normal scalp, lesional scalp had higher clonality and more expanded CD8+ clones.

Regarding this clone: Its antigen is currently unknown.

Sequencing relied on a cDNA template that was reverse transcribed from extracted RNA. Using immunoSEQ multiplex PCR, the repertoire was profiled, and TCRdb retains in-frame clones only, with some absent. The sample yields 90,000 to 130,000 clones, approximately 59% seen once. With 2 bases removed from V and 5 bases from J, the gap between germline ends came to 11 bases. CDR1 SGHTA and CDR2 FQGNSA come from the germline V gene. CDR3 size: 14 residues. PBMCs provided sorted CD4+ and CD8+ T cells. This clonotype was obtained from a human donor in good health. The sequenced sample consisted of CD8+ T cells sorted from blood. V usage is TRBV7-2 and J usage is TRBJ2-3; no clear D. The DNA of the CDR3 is TGTGCCAGCAGCTTATTGATAGCAGGAGATACGCAGTATTTT. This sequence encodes CASSLLIAGDTQYF. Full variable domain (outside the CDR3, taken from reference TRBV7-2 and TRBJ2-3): GAGVSQSPSNKVTEKGKDVELRCDPISGHTALYWYRQSLGQGLEFLIYFQGNSAPDKSGLPSDRFSAERTGGSVSTLTIQRTQQEDSAVYLCASSLLIAGDTQYFGPGTRLTVL.